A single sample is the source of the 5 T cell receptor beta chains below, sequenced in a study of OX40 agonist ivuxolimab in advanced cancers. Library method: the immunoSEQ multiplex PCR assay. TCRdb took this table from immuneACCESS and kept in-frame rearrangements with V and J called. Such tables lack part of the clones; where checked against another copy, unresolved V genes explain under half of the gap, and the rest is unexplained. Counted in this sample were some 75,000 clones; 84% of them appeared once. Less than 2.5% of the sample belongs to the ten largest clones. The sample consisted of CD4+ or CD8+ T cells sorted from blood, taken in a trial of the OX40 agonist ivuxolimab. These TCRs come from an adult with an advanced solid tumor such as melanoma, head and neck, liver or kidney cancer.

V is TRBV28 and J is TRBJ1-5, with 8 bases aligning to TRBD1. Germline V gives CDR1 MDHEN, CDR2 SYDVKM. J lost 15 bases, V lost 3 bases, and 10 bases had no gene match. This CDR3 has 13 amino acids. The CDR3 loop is CASSFTGGLLLHF. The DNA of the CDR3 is TGTGCCAGCAGTTTTACAGGGGGGCTCCTTCTGCATTTT. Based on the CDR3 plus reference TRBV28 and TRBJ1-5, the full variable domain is DVKVTQSSRYLVKRTGEKVFLECVQDMDHENMFWYRQDPGLGLRLIYFSYDVKMKEKGDIPEGYSVSREKKERFSLILESASTNQTSMYLCASSFTGGLLLHFGDGTRLSIL.

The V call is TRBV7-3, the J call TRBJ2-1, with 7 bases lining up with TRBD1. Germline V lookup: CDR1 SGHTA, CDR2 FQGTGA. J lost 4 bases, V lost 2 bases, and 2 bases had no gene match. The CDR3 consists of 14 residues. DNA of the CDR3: TGTGCCAGCAGCTTAGGGGGACAGTACAATGAGCAGTTCTTC. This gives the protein CASSLGGQYNEQFF.

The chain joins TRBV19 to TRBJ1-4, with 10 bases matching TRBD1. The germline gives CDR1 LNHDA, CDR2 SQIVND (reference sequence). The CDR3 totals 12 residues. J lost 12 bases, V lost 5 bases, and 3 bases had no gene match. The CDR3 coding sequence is TGTGCCAGTAGTCCCGGACAGGGGGAACTGTTTTTT. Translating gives CASSPGQGELFF.

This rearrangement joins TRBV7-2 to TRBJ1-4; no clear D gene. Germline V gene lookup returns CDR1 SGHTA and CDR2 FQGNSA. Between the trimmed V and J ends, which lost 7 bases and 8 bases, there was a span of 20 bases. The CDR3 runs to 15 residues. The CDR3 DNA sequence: TGTGCCAGCACCGGAGGTGGAGGTGTGAAAGAAAAACTGTTTTTT. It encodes CASTGGGGVKEKLFF.

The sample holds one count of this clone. The CDR3 reads CASSLGFSQGSGDEQYF. DNA of the CDR3: TGTGCCAGCAGCTTGGGATTTAGTCAGGGGTCGGGAGACGAGCAGTACTTC. This rearrangement joins TRBV5-6 to TRBJ2-7; perhaps D is TRBD1 or TRBD2 (6 bases each). Per germline, CDR1 SGHDT and CDR2 YYEEEE. The ends were cut back, 0 bases at V and 5 bases at J, with 21 bases in the middle. This CDR3 region has 17 residues.